The T cell receptor beta chain described here comes from a study of blood T cell repertoires in COVID-19. Study details: PBMCs, B-cell-depleted T cells, or T cells provided the cDNA or gDNA that made up the material.

CDR3 length equals 19 residues. The V segment lost 2 bases and the J segment 0 bases; nucleotides outside the gene matches: 10. CDR1 is SEHNR, CDR2 FQNEAQ, per germline (reference sequence). Assay: immunoSEQ multiplex PCR; the TCRdb copy retains only in-frame clones and omits some. Of 250,000 or so clones listed, 88% are singletons. This receptor was taken from an elderly man with acute or convalescent COVID-19. The material sequenced was peripheral blood. This chain links TRBV7-9 with TRBJ2-1; TRBD2 aligns across 10 bases. The CDR3 sequence is CASSLRNSGGQSSYNEQFF. CDR3 coding DNA: TGTGCCAGCAGCTTAAGGAATAGCGGGGGGCAGAGCTCCTACAATGAGCAGTTCTTC. Full variable domain (missing parts from reference TRBV7-9 and TRBJ2-1): DTGVSQNPRHKITKRGQNVTFRCDPISEHNRLYWYRQTLGQGPEFLTYFQNEAQLEKSRLLSDRFSAERPKGSFSTLEIQRTEQGDSAMYLCASSLRNSGGQSSYNEQFFGPGTRLTVL.